This T cell receptor beta chain was profiled in a study of PD-1 blockade in classical Hodgkin lymphoma. Looking at the study overall: Administration of nivolumab to patients was at 3 mg/kg intravenously every 2 weeks.

Notes on this clone: The antigen is undetermined.

Each patient experienced a relapse that followed autologous stem cell transplantation, and brentuximab vedotin exposure varied. General study results and limits: Patients newly diagnosed and complete responders had comparable baseline diversity. Newly diagnosed patients were reported to exhibit reduced baseline TCR diversity relative to healthy donors.

Germline CDR1 and CDR2: SGHDT and YYEEEE. The CDR3 runs to 12 residues. V dropped 6 bases and J dropped 2 bases, with 5 bases sitting between them. The method was immunoSEQ multiplex PCR; TCRdb's version includes in-frame clones alone and lacks a portion of them. The sample has some 150,000 clones; nearly 80% are singletons. This clonotype was sampled from a human donor with classical Hodgkin lymphoma. The specimen comprised peripheral blood mononuclear cells (PBMCs), sampled before the second cycle of nivolumab. The chain has TRBV5-6 and TRBJ1-4, with D unclear. The CDR3 coding sequence is TGTGCCAGCACCCTTACTAATGAAAAACTGTTTTTT. Translating it yields CASTLTNEKLFF. The full variable domain, in which reference TRBV5-6 and TRBJ1-4 provide the parts outside the CDR3, is DAGVTQSPTHLIKTRGQQVTLRCSPKSGHDTVSWYQQALGQGPQFIFQYYEEEERQRGNFPDRFSGHQFPNYSSELNVNALLLGDSALYLCASTLTNEKLFFGSGTQLSVL.